This T cell receptor (beta chain) was obtained from a study of coeliac disease. The J segment lost 2 bases and the V segment lost 5 bases, leaving 6 bases of the junction unmatched. Germline CDR1 is SGHTA and CDR2 is FQGTGA. This CDR3 region has 16 residues. Generated by immunoSEQ multiplex PCR, the TCRdb table keeps only in-frame clones and is missing some. This table has 2,500 to 3,500 clones, 55% to 70% appearing once. The chain couples TRBV7-3 to TRBJ2-3; 11 nucleotides line up with TRBD1. The sample was intraepithelial lymphocytes from the gut. This receptor was taken from a woman aged 40 to 50. The CDR3 nucleotides read TGTGCCAGCAGCACTGGGACAGGGGGAACCACAGATACGCAGTATTTT. The encoded protein is CASSTGTGGTTDTQYF.